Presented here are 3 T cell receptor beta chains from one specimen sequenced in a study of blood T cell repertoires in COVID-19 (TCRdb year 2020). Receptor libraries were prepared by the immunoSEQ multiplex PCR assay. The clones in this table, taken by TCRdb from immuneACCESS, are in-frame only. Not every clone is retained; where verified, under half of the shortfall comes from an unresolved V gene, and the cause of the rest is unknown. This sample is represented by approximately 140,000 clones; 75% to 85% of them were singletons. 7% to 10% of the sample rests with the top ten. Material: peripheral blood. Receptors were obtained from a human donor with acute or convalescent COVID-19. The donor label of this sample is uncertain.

The DNA of the CDR3 is TGTGCCAGCAGCTCCAGGACAGGGAATGAAAAACTGTTTTTT. As protein: CASSSRTGNEKLFF. V usage is TRBV7-2 and J usage is TRBJ1-4; 8 nucleotides match TRBD1. The junction had 3 bases not matched to a gene; V was cut back by 4 bases and J by 5 bases. The CDR3 consists of 14 residues. Germline lookup yields CDR1 SGHTA and CDR2 FQGNSA.

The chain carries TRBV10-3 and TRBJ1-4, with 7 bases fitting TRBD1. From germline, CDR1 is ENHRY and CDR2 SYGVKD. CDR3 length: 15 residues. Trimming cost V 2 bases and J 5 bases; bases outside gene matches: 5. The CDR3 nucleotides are TGTGCCATCAGTGAGGAGGCAGGGGGAAATGAAAAACTGTTTTTT. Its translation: CAISEEAGGNEKLFF.

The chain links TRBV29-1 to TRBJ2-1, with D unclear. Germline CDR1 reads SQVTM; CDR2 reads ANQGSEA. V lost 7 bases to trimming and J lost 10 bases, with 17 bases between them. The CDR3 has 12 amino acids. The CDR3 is CSAPTSGNEQFF. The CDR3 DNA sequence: TGCAGCGCTCCAACGTCGGGTAACGAGCAGTTCTTC.